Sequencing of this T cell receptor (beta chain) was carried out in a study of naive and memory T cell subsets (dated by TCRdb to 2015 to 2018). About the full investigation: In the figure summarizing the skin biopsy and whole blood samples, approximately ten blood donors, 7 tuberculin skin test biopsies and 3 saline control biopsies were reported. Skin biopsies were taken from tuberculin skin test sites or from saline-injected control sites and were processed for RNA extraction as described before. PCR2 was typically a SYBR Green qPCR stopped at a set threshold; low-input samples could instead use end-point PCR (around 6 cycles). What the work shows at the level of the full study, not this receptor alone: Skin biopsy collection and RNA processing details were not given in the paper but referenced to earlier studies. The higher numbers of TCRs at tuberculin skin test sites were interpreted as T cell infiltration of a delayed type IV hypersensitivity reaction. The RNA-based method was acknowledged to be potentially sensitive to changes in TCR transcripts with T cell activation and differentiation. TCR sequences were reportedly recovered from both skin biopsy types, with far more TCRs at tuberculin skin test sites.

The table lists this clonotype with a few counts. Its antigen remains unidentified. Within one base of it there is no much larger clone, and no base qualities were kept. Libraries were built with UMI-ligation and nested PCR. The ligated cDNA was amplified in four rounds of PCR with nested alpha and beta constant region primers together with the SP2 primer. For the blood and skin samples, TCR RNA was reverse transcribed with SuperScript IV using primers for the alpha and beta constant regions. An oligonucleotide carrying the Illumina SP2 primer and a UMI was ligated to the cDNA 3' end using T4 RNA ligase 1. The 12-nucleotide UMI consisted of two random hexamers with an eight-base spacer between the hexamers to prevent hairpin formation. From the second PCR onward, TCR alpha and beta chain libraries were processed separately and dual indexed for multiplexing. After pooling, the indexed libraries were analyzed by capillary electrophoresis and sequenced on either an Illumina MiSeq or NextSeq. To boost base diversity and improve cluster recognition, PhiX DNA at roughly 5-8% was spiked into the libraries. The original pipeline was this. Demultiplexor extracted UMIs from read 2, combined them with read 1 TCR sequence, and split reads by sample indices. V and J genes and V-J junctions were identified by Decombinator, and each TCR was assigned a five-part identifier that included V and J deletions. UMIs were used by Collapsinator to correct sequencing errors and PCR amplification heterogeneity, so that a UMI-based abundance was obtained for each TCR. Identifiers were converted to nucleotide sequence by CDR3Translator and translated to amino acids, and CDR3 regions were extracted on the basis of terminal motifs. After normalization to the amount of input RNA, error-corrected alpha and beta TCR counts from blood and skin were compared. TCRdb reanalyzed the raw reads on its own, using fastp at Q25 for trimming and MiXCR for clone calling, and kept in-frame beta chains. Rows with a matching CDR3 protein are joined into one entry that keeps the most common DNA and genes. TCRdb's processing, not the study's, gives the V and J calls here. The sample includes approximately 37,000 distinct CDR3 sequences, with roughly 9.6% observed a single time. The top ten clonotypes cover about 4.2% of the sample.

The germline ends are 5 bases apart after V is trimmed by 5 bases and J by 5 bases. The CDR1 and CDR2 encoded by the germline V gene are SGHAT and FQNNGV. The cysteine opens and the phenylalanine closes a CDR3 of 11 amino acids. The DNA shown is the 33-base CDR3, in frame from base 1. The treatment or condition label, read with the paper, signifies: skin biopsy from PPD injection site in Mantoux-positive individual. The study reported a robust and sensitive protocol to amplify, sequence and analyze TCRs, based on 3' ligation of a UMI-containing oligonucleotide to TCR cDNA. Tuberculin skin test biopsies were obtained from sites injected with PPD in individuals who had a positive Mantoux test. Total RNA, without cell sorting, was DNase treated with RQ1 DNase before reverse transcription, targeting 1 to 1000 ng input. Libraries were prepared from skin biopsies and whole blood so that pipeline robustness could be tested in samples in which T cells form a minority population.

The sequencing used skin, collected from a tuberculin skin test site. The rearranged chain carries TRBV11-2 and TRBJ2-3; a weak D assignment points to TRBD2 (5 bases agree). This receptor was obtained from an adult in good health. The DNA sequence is TGTGCCAGCAGCCGGGGAGATACGCAGTATTTT. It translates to CASSRGDTQYF. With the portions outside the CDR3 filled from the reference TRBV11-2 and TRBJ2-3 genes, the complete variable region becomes EAGVAQSPRYKIIEKRQSVAFWCNPISGHATLYWYQQILGQGPKLLIQFQNNGVVDDSQLPKDRFSAERLKGVDSTLKIQPAKLEDSAVYLCASSRGDTQYFGPGTRLTVL.